A selection of T cell receptor beta chains follows, all from one sample in a study of T cell changes during pregnancy in multiple sclerosis. Profiling relied on immunoSEQ multiplex PCR, and the TCRdb table lists in-frame clones only, not all of them. Of around 56,000 clones listed, 89% were seen once; the top ten hold approximately 1.7%. The material sequenced was peripheral blood, taken after pregnancy. These receptors came from a female donor with multiple sclerosis, enrolled in a pregnancy study. CDR3s include the opening cysteine and the closing phenylalanine or tryptophan. Each record gives: V gene, D gene, J gene, clone size, CDR3 protein, CDR3 DNA. A D gene is named only where the DNA matches it firmly. Not all rows give a size; the values are once, few, many and, for expanded clones, a class.

TRBV28,-,TRBJ2-7,-,CASSLFVPGRVYEQYF,TGTGCCAGCAGTTTATTCGTCCCGGGTCGCGTCTACGAGCAGTACTTC
TRBV7-8,-,TRBJ1-1,-,CASSLGLNGNTEAFF,TGTGCCAGCAGCTTAGGATTGAACGGGAACACTGAAGCTTTCTTT
TRBV9,TRBD1,TRBJ2-2,-,CASSVGIGGASGELFF,TGTGCCAGCAGCGTAGGGATAGGGGGCGCGTCCGGGGAGCTGTTTTTT
TRBV19,TRBD1,TRBJ1-2,-,CASSIEPDRVEGYTF,TGTGCCAGTAGTATAGAGCCCGACAGGGTGGAGGGCTACACCTTC
TRBV6-1,-,TRBJ1-6,-,CASSEAPPVIYNSPLHF,TGTGCCAGCAGTGAAGCGCCTCCAGTTATCTATAATTCACCCCTCCACTTT
TRBV19,-,TRBJ2-5,-,CASSMGLKGGETQYF,TGTGCCAGTAGCATGGGACTTAAGGGGGGGGAGACCCAGTACTTC
TRBV5-1,TRBD2,TRBJ2-2,-,CASSFQRGGQTGELFF,TGCGCCAGCAGCTTTCAGCGGGGGGGCCAGACCGGGGAGCTGTTTTTT
TRBV6-1,-,TRBJ1-5,-,CANIRGISNQPQHF,TGTGCCAACATTAGGGGGATTTCCAATCAGCCCCAGCATTTT
TRBV6-4,TRBD2,TRBJ2-1,-,CASSEDGGGLDEQFF,TGTGCCAGCAGCGAGGACGGGGGGGGCCTGGATGAGCAGTTCTTC
TRBV2,-,TRBJ1-5,once,CASTFRDTDQPQHF,TGTGCCAGCACTTTCCGGGACACAGATCAGCCCCAGCATTTT
TRBV10-2,-,TRBJ2-1,-,CASSDPLGEQFF,TGCGCCAGCAGTGATCCTCTCGGTGAGCAGTTCTTC
TRBV7-3,-,TRBJ2-1,-,CASSLGRRGSSYNEQFF,TGTGCCAGCAGCTTAGGCAGACGGGGTTCCTCCTACAATGAGCAGTTCTTC
TRBV6-1,-,TRBJ1-4,-,CASSGGSEGLDEKLFF,TGTGCCAGCAGTGGAGGTTCGGAGGGGTTAGATGAAAAACTGTTTTTT
TRBV5-4,-,TRBJ2-3,-,CASSFAGEDTQYF,TGTGCCAGCAGCTTTGCCGGGGAAGATACGCAGTATTTT
TRBV2,-,TRBJ2-5,-,CASSRRGHTQETQYF,TGTGCCAGCAGTCGAAGGGGACATACCCAAGAGACCCAGTACTTC
TRBV7-2,-,TRBJ1-1,-,CASSLLGGQGNTEAFF,TGTGCCAGCAGCTTATTGGGGGGGCAAGGGAACACTGAAGCTTTCTTT
TRBV7-8,TRBD1,TRBJ2-2,-,CASSLPRDRVRTGELFF,TGTGCCAGCAGCCTCCCCCGAGACAGGGTCCGGACCGGGGAGCTGTTTTTT
TRBV6-5,-,TRBJ1-2,-,CASRRGYQVDYGYTF,TGTGCCAGCAGAAGGGGATATCAGGTGGACTATGGCTACACCTTC
TRBV28,TRBD2,TRBJ2-7,once,CASSFPGLATEQYF,TGTGCCAGCAGTTTTCCTGGACTAGCAACCGAGCAGTACTTC
TRBV6-1,TRBD1,TRBJ2-5,-,CASSEGTGGFKTQYF,TGTGCCAGCAGTGAGGGGACAGGGGGCTTTAAGACCCAGTACTTC
TRBV10-3,-,TRBJ2-5,-,CAISESLSQETQYF,TGTGCCATCAGTGAGTCCCTCAGCCAAGAGACCCAGTACTTC
TRBV9,TRBD1,TRBJ2-6,-,CASSVGPTGGNSGANVLTF,TGTGCCAGCAGCGTAGGGCCGACAGGGGGGAACTCTGGGGCCAACGTCCTGACTTTC
TRBV9,-,TRBJ1-2,-,CASSPWGGARVYGYTF,TGTGCCAGCAGCCCTTGGGGGGGTGCCCGAGTTTATGGCTACACCTTC
TRBV6-6,TRBD1,TRBJ1-2,-,CASRGAGGNYGYTF,TGTGCCAGCAGAGGCGCAGGGGGGAACTATGGCTACACCTTC
TRBV11-3,-,TRBJ2-2,-,CASSLTGLGGNTGELFF,TGTGCCAGCAGCTTAACTGGCTTGGGGGGGAACACCGGGGAGCTGTTTTTT
TRBV7-2,TRBD2,TRBJ2-5,-,CASSLSLGGGRETQYF,TGTGCCAGCAGCCTTTCCCTGGGCGGGGGACGGGAGACCCAGTACTTC
TRBV7-9,-,TRBJ2-2,few,CASSLARGELFF,TGTGCCAGCAGCTTAGCGCGAGGGGAGCTGTTTTTT
TRBV5-1,-,TRBJ2-1,-,CASNRDRSEQFF,TGCGCCAGCAACCGGGATAGGAGTGAGCAGTTCTTC
TRBV7-2,-,TRBJ1-2,-,CASTQRGGAWGYTF,TGTGCCAGCACCCAGCGGGGGGGCGCTTGGGGCTACACCTTC
TRBV7-9,-,TRBJ2-3,-,CASSSTQGADTQYF,TGTGCCAGCAGCTCTACCCAGGGTGCAGATACGCAGTATTTT
TRBV21-1,-,TRBJ1-5,once,CASSKGAGMSNQPQHF,TGTGCCAGCAGCAAAGGGGCAGGGATGAGCAATCAGCCCCAGCATTTT
TRBV4-1,TRBD2,TRBJ2-3,-,CASSRVQRGGAPADTQYF,TGCGCCAGCAGCCGAGTACAGCGGGGGGGCGCTCCGGCAGATACGCAGTATTTT
TRBV11-3,TRBD2,TRBJ2-3,-,CASSLGAGGPFTDTQYF,TGTGCCAGCAGCCTGGGGGCGGGGGGGCCTTTCACAGATACGCAGTATTTT
TRBV9,-,TRBJ2-3,-,CASSVNLDSNTDTQYF,TGTGCCAGCAGCGTAAATCTGGACAGCAACACAGATACGCAGTATTTT
TRBV7-3,TRBD1,TRBJ1-1,-,CASSSTGVRTEAFF,TGTGCCAGCAGCTCTACAGGGGTGCGGACTGAAGCTTTCTTT
TRBV6-1,TRBD1,TRBJ1-4,-,CASSDPGQGAEKLFF,TGTGCCAGCAGTGACCCGGGACAGGGGGCCGAAAAACTGTTTTTT